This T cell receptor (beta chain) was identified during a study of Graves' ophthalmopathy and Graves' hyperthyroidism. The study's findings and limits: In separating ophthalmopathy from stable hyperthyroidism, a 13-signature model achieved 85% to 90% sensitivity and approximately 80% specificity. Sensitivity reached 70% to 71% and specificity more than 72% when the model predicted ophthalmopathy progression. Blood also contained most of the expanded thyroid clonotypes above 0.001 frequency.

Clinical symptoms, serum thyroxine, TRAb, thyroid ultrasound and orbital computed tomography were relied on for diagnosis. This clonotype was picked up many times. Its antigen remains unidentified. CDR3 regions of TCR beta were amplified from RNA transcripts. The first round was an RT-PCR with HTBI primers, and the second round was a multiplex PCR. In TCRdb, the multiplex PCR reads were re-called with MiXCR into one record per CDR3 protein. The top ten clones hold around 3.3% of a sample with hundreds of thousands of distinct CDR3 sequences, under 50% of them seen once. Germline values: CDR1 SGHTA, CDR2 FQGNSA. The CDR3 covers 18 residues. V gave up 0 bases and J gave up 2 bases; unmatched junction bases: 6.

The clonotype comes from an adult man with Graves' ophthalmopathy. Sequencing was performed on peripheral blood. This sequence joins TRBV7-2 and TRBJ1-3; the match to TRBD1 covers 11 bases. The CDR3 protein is CASSLAVGQGAPGNTIYF. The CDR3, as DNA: TGTGCCAGCAGCTTAGCGGTAGGACAGGGGGCGCCTGGAAACACCATATATTTT.